This TCR beta chain is from a study of T cells in tuberculosis. Whole-study findings and limits: The TCR-beta difference was not significant; alpha differences partly reflected length. GMM-specific TCRs were nearer to active tuberculosis alpha repertoires, suggesting expansion.

Per germline, CDR1 SGHRS and CDR2 YFSETQ. This CDR3 contains 15 residues. The trim removed 4 bases at V and 5 bases at J, leaving 7 bases unmatched. As to this clone: Its antigen is currently unknown.

Some clones are missing from TCRdb's copy, which holds only in-frame ones; the method was immunoSEQ multiplex PCR. The sample has tens of thousands of clones; 95% to 97% are singletons. The chain joins TRBV5-1 to TRBJ2-4; TRBD1 aligns across 9 bases. The clonotype originates from a donor between 10 and 29 years old with latent tuberculosis or without tuberculosis infection. The sequenced sample was PBMCs. CDR3 sequence (DNA): TGCGCCAGCAGCGGAGTACAGGGGGCCCAAAACATTCAGTACTTC. This encodes CASSGVQGAQNIQYF. Together with reference TRBV5-1 and TRBJ2-4, the CDR3 gives the full variable domain: KAGVTQTPRYLIKTRGQQVTLSCSPISGHRSVSWYQQTPGQGLQFLFEYFSETQRNKGNFPGRFSGRQFSNSRSEMNVSTLELGDSALYLCASSGVQGAQNIQYFGAGTRLSVL.